This is a list of T cell receptor beta chains from one sample in a study of cytomegalovirus exposure and HLA in healthy donors. Generated by immunoSEQ multiplex PCR, the TCRdb table keeps only in-frame clones and is missing some. The sample lists under 200,000 clones; about three quarters were seen once. The sequencing sample was made of PBMCs. These receptors originate from a woman aged 30 to 39 in good health and CMV-seronegative. The CDR3 runs from the conserved cysteine through the conserved F or W. The D gene is left open where the match is weak. Part of the rows lack a size; the others show once, few, many or a class for expanded clones.

>TRBV11-1|TRBJ2-7|-|-|17
CASSLRTGSPEGYEQYF
TGTGCCAGCAGCTTGAGGACAGGCTCCCCGGAGGGATACGAGCAGTACTTC
>TRBV5-1|TRBJ1-3|-|-|18
CASSSAGTRPSSGNTIYF
TGCGCCAGCAGCTCCGCCGGGACACGACCCAGCTCTGGAAACACCATATATTTT
>TRBV9|TRBJ2-7|-|few|15
CASSVGVREVGEQYF
TGTGCCAGCAGCGTAGGTGTCAGGGAGGTCGGCGAGCAGTACTTC
>TRBV5-1|TRBJ1-3|TRBD1|-|14
CASTPQGAGNTIYF
TGCGCCAGCACCCCTCAGGGGGCTGGAAACACCATATATTTT
>TRBV5-4|TRBJ2-7|TRBD2|-|17
CASSRNPLAGGVNEQYF
TGTGCCAGCAGCCGAAACCCCCTAGCGGGAGGGGTCAACGAGCAGTACTTC
>TRBV30|TRBJ2-1|TRBD2|-|17
CAWSARWTSGLYNEQFF
TGTGCCTGGAGTGCCCGATGGACTAGCGGGCTGTACAATGAGCAGTTCTTC
>TRBV6-1|TRBJ1-5|-|-|15
CASSEARGPNQPQHF
TGTGCCAGCAGTGAAGCGCGGGGCCCCAATCAGCCCCAGCATTTT
>TRBV21-1|TRBJ1-6|-|-|19
CASSKRGNYRDRGNSPLHF
TGTGCCAGCAGCAAAAGGGGTAATTACCGGGACAGGGGTAATTCACCCCTCCACTTT
>TRBV5-1|TRBJ1-4|TRBD1|-|14
CASSRGTEGEKLFF
TGCGCCAGCAGCCGCGGGACAGAGGGGGAAAAACTGTTTTTT
>TRBV7-2|TRBJ2-1|TRBD2|-|15
CASSSPSGGMDEQFF
TGTGCCAGCAGCTCCCCTAGCGGGGGGATGGATGAGCAGTTCTTC
>TRBV10-3|TRBJ1-2|TRBD1|-|15
CAISEADRGGYGYTF
TGTGCCATCAGTGAGGCGGACAGGGGGGGATACGGCTACACCTTC
>TRBV15|TRBJ2-1|TRBD2|few|14
CATSREGLGSEQFF
TGTGCCACCAGCAGAGAGGGACTAGGGAGTGAGCAGTTCTTC
>TRBV27|TRBJ1-1|-|-|16
CASRHRIGGGGIEAFF
TGTGCCAGCAGACACCGAATCGGCGGAGGAGGAATCGAAGCTTTCTTT
>TRBV5-6|TRBJ1-2|TRBD1|few|15
CASSLRGDRAYGYTF
TGTGCCAGCAGTCTACGGGGGGACAGGGCCTATGGCTACACCTTC
>TRBV2|TRBJ2-3|TRBD2|-|17
CASSGPSGRAATDTQYF
TGTGCCAGCAGTGGGCCTAGCGGGAGGGCCGCGACAGATACGCAGTATTTT
>TRBV7-6|TRBJ2-5|TRBD2|-|16
CASSPNSGGARETQYF
TGTGCCAGCAGCCCCAATAGCGGGGGGGCCCGGGAGACCCAGTACTTC
>TRBV6-4|TRBJ1-4|-|-|9
CASRARTLF
TGTGCCAGCCGGGCCAGGACTCTTTTT
>TRBV27|TRBJ2-3|TRBD1|-|16
CASKVQGRSRTDTQYF
TGTGCCAGCAAAGTACAGGGGCGGAGTCGCACAGATACGCAGTATTTT
>TRBV10-3|TRBJ1-1|TRBD1|once|14
CATDKGAMNTEAFF
TGTGCCACCGATAAGGGGGCTATGAACACTGAAGCTTTCTTT